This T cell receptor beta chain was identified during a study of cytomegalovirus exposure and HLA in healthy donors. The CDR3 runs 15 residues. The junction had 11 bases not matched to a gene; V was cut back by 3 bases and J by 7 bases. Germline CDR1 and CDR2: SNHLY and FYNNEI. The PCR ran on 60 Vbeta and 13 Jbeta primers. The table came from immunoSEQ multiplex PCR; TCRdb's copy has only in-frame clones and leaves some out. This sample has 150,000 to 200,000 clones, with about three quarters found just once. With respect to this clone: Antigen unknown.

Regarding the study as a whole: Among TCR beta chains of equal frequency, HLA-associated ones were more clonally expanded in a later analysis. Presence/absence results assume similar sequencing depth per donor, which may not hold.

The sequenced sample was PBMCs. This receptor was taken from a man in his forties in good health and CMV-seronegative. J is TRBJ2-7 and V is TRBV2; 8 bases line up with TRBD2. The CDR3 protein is CASSDSGVGLGEQYF. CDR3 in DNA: TGTGCCAGCAGTGATAGCGGGGTTGGACTGGGGGAGCAGTACTTC. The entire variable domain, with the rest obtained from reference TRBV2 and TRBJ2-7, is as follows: EPEVTQTPSHQVTQMGQEVILRCVPISNHLYFYWYRQILGQKVEFLVSFYNNEISEKSEIFDDQFSVERPDGSNFTLKIRSTKLEDSAMYFCASSDSGVGLGEQYFGPGTRLTVT.